This T cell receptor beta chain was captured by sequencing in a study of PD-1 blockade in classical Hodgkin lymphoma. Whole-study findings and limits: For complete responders, baseline diversity was comparable to that of newly diagnosed patients.

Notes on this clone: Its antigen is unidentified.

This table comes from immunoSEQ multiplex PCR, and its TCRdb copy is limited to in-frame clones, with some not included. Of roughly 60,000 clones listed, roughly 90% are singletons. Every patient relapsed after autologous stem cell transplantation, and brentuximab vedotin exposure varied. Germline V gene data show CDR1 as MNHEY and CDR2 as SMNVEV (reference sequence). The V segment lost 4 bases and the J segment 7 bases; nucleotides outside the gene matches: 14. CDR3 length equals 19 residues. Sequences were derived from peripheral blood mononuclear cells (PBMCs), sampled at baseline. V is TRBV27 and J is TRBJ2-1; 15 bases match TRBD2. This receptor was taken from a human donor with classical Hodgkin lymphoma. CDR3 nucleotide sequence: TGTGCCAGCAGTTCATACCCGGGACTAGCGGGGGGACGTGGGAATGAGCAGTTCTTC. This codes for CASSSYPGLAGGRGNEQFF.